The next 19 T cell receptor beta chains were all read from a single sample in a study of response to subunit inactivated influenza vaccine. TCRdb reprocessed the RT-PCR reads with MiXCR, giving one entry per CDR3 protein. Among about 570,000 distinct CDR3 sequences, approximately 10% were seen once, and the ten largest hold about a tenth. Sample: PBMCs from blood, taken on the day of vaccination. Receptors were obtained from a middle-aged man who received an inactivated influenza vaccine.

The chain joins TRBV27 to TRBJ1-4, with D possibly matching TRBD1 (5 bases). Trimming removed 2 bases at V and 6 bases at J, with 13 bases between. Looked up from germline, CDR1 is MNHEY and CDR2 is SMNVEV (reference sequence). This CDR3 has 15 residues. The CDR3 sequence is CASSLIGGRDEKLFF. In DNA, the CDR3 is TGTGCCAGCAGTTTAATCGGGGGTCGGGATGAAAAACTGTTTTTT.

A few counts support this clonotype. V usage is TRBV4-3 and J usage is TRBJ1-2; D possibly corresponds to TRBD1 (6 bases). Germline V gene lookup returns CDR1 LGHNA and CDR2 YSLEER. The CDR3 spans 15 residues. Trimming took 3 bases from V and 7 from J, leaving 18 bases between them. In DNA, the CDR3 is TGCGCCAGCAGCCACCAACAGGGTGATAAGGGTGGCTACACCTTC. Encoded protein: CASSHQQGDKGGYTF.

The sample holds many counts of this clonotype. The V call is TRBV11-2, the J call TRBJ2-3; no clear D. This CDR3 spans 12 amino acids. In germline, CDR1 is SGHAT, CDR2 FQNNGV. The V and J ends lost 1 base and 4 bases respectively, with 3 bases between them. The CDR3 protein is CASSLVADTQYF. The CDR3 DNA sequence: TGTGCCAGCAGCTTAGTTGCAGATACGCAGTATTTT.

This clonotype was counted ten times or more. J is TRBJ2-3 and V is TRBV6-2 or TRBV6-3; the match to TRBD1 covers 8 bases. The CDR3 has 17 amino acids. Germline lookup yields CDR1 MNHEY and CDR2 SVGEGT. J lost 2 bases, V lost 6 bases, and 13 bases had no gene match. DNA for the CDR3: TGTGCCAGCAGCGGACAGGGTGGATTCGGCTTCACAGATACGCAGTATTTT. Translated, it gives CASSGQGGFGFTDTQYF.

This clonotype came up a few times. The J gene is TRBJ2-7, the V gene TRBV5-1, with no clear D. The ends were cut back, 3 bases at V and 2 bases at J, with 12 bases in the middle. The CDR3 totals 14 residues. Germline assignment: CDR1 SGHRS and CDR2 YFSETQ. In DNA form, the CDR3 reads TGCGCCAGCAGCTCGACTCCTCAGACCTACGAGCAGTACTTC. Translation: CASSSTPQTYEQYF.

This clonotype was counted at least ten times. The chain couples TRBV5-1 to TRBJ2-2; TRBD1 matches at 9 bases. CDR1 is SGHRS and CDR2 is YFSETQ in the germline V gene. J gave up 4 bases and V 0 bases, and 7 bases lay outside the gene matches. The CDR3 covers 17 residues. The CDR3 loop is CASSLELDRGFTGELFF. The CDR3 DNA reads TGCGCCAGCAGCTTGGAACTTGACAGGGGGTTCACCGGGGAGCTGTTTTTT.

The V gene is TRBV27, the J gene TRBJ2-2; 9 bases match TRBD1. The CDR3 is 14 amino acids. The V gene end was trimmed by 6 bases and the J gene end by 7 bases; junction bases not matched to a gene: 6. Germline assignment: CDR1 MNHEY and CDR2 SMNVEV (reference sequence). Here the CDR3 DNA reads TGTGCCAGCAGAGGGACAGGGCTCGTCGGGGAGCTGTTTTTT. This translates into CASRGTGLVGELFF.

The chain employs TRBV28 and TRBJ2-5; 10 nucleotides line up with TRBD1. CDR1 MDHEN and CDR2 SYDVKM come from the germline V gene. The CDR3 is 14 amino acids. The junction had 5 bases not matched to a gene; V was cut back by 5 bases and J by 5 bases. This chain's CDR3 is CASSQDRGWETQYF. The CDR3 nucleotides are TGTGCCAGCAGTCAGGACAGGGGGTGGGAGACCCAGTACTTC.

This clonotype occurred a few times. For the CDR3, the DNA is TGTGCCAGCAGCCTCACAGGGGTAGTCCTCGGGACCCAGTACTTC. It codes for CASSLTGVVLGTQYF. The J gene is TRBJ2-5, the V gene TRBV28, with 7 bases aligning to TRBD1. The CDR3 has 15 amino acids. The trim removed 6 bases at V and 7 bases at J, leaving 14 bases unmatched. Germline loops: CDR1 MDHEN, CDR2 SYDVKM.

The J gene is TRBJ2-7, the V gene TRBV11-2; no definite D call. The CDR3 is made up of 15 amino acids. V was cut by 0 bases and J by 5 bases, with 14 bases left in between. Looked up from germline, CDR1 is SGHAT and CDR2 is FQNNGV. The CDR3 reads CASSLDLTRLHEQYF. The CDR3 nucleotides read TGTGCCAGCAGCTTAGATCTGACCAGGCTTCACGAGCAGTACTTC.

The chain carries TRBV29-1 and TRBJ2-7; perhaps D is TRBD1 or TRBD2 (5 bases each). Trimming stripped 6 bases from V and 6 bases from J, with 12 bases between. CDR3 size: 11 residues. Germline CDR1 is SQVTM and CDR2 is ANQGSEA. The CDR3 sequence is CSVGRAGEQYF. The DNA of the CDR3 is TGCAGCGTCGGCAGGGCGGGCGAGCAGTACTTC.

This clonotype came up a few times. The chain joins TRBV29-1 to TRBJ2-7; TRBD2 agrees at 11 bases. The CDR3 extends over 15 amino acids. Germline loops: CDR1 SQVTM, CDR2 ANQGSEA. The trim removed 2 bases at V and 7 bases at J, leaving 10 bases unmatched. CDR3 sequence (DNA): TGCAGCGTTGAAATACGACTAGCGGGGTCTTATGAGCAGTACTTC. Translating it yields CSVEIRLAGSYEQYF.

Ten or more counts support this clonotype. Germline and junction disagree at one end, which may indicate a read error. The chain links TRBV10-3 to TRBJ2-5; 8 nucleotides match TRBD1. From germline, CDR1 is ENHRY and CDR2 SYGVKD. The CDR3 is 13 amino acids. The CDR3 nucleotides read TGTGCCATCAGCAAGACAGGGGATCACCCCCTTCGCTTC. This codes for CAISKTGDHPLRF.

The V call is TRBV10-3, the J call TRBJ1-2; no clear D gene. This CDR3 has 12 residues. Germline lookup yields CDR1 ENHRY and CDR2 SYGVKD. The V end lost 2 bases, the J end lost 2 bases, and 3 bases lay between the germline ends. CDR3 residues: CAISERNYGYTF. The CDR3 nucleotides read TGTGCCATCAGTGAGCGGAACTATGGCTACACCTTC.

This sequence joins TRBV7-9 and TRBJ2-7, with TRBD2 matching 13 bases. Per the germline V gene, CDR1 is SEHNR and CDR2 is FQNEAQ (reference sequence). The length of the CDR3 is 15 residues. With 5 bases clipped from V and 2 bases from J, the junction kept 3 bases outside the gene matches. DNA of the CDR3: TGTGCCAGCAGCCGGACTAGCGGGAGTGCCTACGAGCAGTACTTC. Its translation: CASSRTSGSAYEQYF.

This clonotype appeared many times. The chain joins TRBV7-6 to TRBJ2-5; D gene ambiguous. Germline V lookup: CDR1 SGHVS, CDR2 FNYEAQ. The CDR3 loop spans 13 amino acids. Trimming removed 3 bases at V and 2 bases at J, with 7 bases between. The CDR3 loop is CASSLYVQETQYF. Here the CDR3 DNA reads TGTGCCAGCAGCTTGTACGTGCAAGAGACCCAGTACTTC.

There are a few counts of this clonotype. The V gene is TRBV6-2 or TRBV6-3, the J gene TRBJ1-2; TRBD1 might be the D (6 bases). Germline values: CDR1 MNHEY, CDR2 SVGEGT. The CDR3 length is 16 residues. The germline V and J ends were trimmed by 0 bases and 1 base, with 12 bases remaining between them. CDR3 protein: CASSYSPGTHNYGYTF. The CDR3 bases are TGTGCCAGCAGTTACTCGCCCGGGACACATAACTATGGCTACACCTTC.

This clonotype was seen more than once but under ten times. The chain employs TRBV12-3 or TRBV12-4 and TRBJ2-3; TRBD1 agrees at 7 bases. With V trimmed by 5 bases and J by 0 bases, 5 bases remained unmatched. The CDR3 is 15 residues long. This CDR3 is CASSGTGVSTDTQYF. In nucleotides, the CDR3 is TGTGCCAGCAGTGGCACAGGGGTGAGCACAGATACGCAGTATTTT.

This clonotype turned up a few times. The gene calls are TRBV28 and TRBJ2-1; weak D call: TRBD1 (6 bases). The CDR3 covers 14 residues. V lost 2 bases, J lost 7 bases, and 12 bases lay in between. The germline V gene encodes CDR1 MDHEN and CDR2 SYDVKM. Written as DNA, the CDR3 is TGTGCCAGCAGTTTAACGGATCAGGGGAATGAGCAGTTCTTC. This sequence encodes CASSLTDQGNEQFF.